The 23 T cell receptor beta chains listed next were all sequenced from one sample in a study of blood T cell repertoires in COVID-19. Profiled with immunoSEQ multiplex PCR; TCRdb holds only in-frame clones, not every one. The repertoire holds under 150,000 clones, 70% to 90% seen once, with 3% to 3.5% in the top ten. Sequencing input: peripheral blood. The origin of the receptors is a middle-aged man with acute or convalescent COVID-19.

V and J are TRBV7-2 and TRBJ1-5; D remains ambiguous. Trimming pared 1 base from V and 2 bases from J, leaving 12 bases between. The CDR3 has 16 amino acids. The germline V gene has CDR1 SGHTA and CDR2 FQGNSA. CDR3 amino acids: CASSLGRVVGNQPQHF. The CDR3 bases are TGTGCCAGCAGCTTAGGGAGGGTGGTCGGCAATCAGCCCCAGCATTTT.

The chain uses TRBV29-1 and TRBJ1-1; TRBD1 is a possible D gene (5 bases). V was pared by 2 bases and J by 4 bases, with 14 bases between. The germline V gene encodes CDR1 SQVTM and CDR2 ANQGSEA. This CDR3 spans 14 amino acids. The CDR3 coding sequence is TGCAGCGTTGAACGGGGAGGGGTGGGCACTGAAGCTTTCTTT. Translation: CSVERGGVGTEAFF. Based on the CDR3 plus reference TRBV29-1 and TRBJ1-1, the full variable domain is SAVISQKPSRDICQRGTSLTIQCQVDSQVTMMFWYRQQPGQSLTLIATANQGSEATYESGFVIDKFPISRPNLTFSTLTVSNMSPEDSSIYLCSVERGGVGTEAFFGQGTRLTVV.

The chain carries TRBV10-3 and TRBJ2-7, with TRBD2 matching 8 bases. J was trimmed by 4 bases and V by 5 bases; bases with no gene match: 10. Germline V lookup: CDR1 ENHRY, CDR2 SYGVKD. The CDR3 is 15 residues long. The CDR3 spells CAISPLPSGSYEQYF. CDR3 nucleotides: TGTGCCATCAGTCCCCTTCCTAGCGGGTCATACGAGCAGTACTTC.

This chain links TRBV24-1 with TRBJ2-3; 8 nucleotides agree with TRBD1. Trimming cost V 4 bases and J 5 bases; bases outside gene matches: 7. The CDR3 contains 15 residues. Germline CDR1 and CDR2: KGHDR and SFDVKD. The chain's CDR3 is CATSELTGAQDTQYF. The CDR3 DNA is TGTGCCACCAGTGAACTGACAGGGGCGCAAGATACGCAGTATTTT.

The chain uses TRBV4-1 and TRBJ2-3, with a tentative D call TRBD1 (6 bases). The germline V gene encodes CDR1 MGHRA and CDR2 YSYEKL. The CDR3 is made up of 15 amino acids. V was pared by 1 base and J by 5 bases, with 13 bases between. The CDR3 DNA is TGCGCCAGCAGCCAAGGCAGGGGTTCGGTAGATACGCAGTATTTT. Translated, it gives CASSQGRGSVDTQYF.

V and J are TRBV13 and TRBJ1-1; D not certain. V was shortened by 1 base and J by 1 base, with 10 bases between the two germline ends. CDR3 length: 15 residues. Per the germline V gene, CDR1 is PRHDT and CDR2 is FYEKMQ (reference sequence). The CDR3 here is CASSLEEGRNTEAFF. In DNA, the CDR3 is TGTGCCAGCAGCTTAGAAGAGGGCCGGAACACTGAAGCTTTCTTT.

This chain links TRBV18 with TRBJ1-1; 8 bases are a match to TRBD1. The CDR3 is made up of 14 amino acids. Germline CDR1 reads KGHSH; CDR2 reads LQKENI. V trimming: 4 bases; J trimming: 3 bases; junction bases outside the gene matches: 4. The CDR3 loop reads CASSRDRGHTEAFF. The CDR3 coding sequence is TGTGCCAGCTCACGTGACAGGGGCCACACTGAAGCTTTCTTT. Complete variable domain (other parts from reference TRBV18 and TRBJ1-1): NAGVMQNPRHLVRRRGQEARLRCSPMKGHSHVYWYRQLPEEGLKFMVYLQKENIIDESGMPKERFSAEFPKEGPSILRIQQVVRGDSAAYFCASSRDRGHTEAFFGQGTRLTVV.

V is TRBV27 and J is TRBJ1-5; TRBD1 might be the D (5 bases). Germline-derived CDR1 and CDR2 are MNHEY and SMNVEV (reference sequence). This CDR3 spans 17 amino acids. V gave up 4 bases and J gave up 3 bases, with 19 bases separating them. CDR3 in amino acids: CASSSQDIGRDNQPQHF. The CDR3 region has the DNA TGTGCCAGCAGTTCCCAGGACATCGGCAGGGACAATCAGCCCCAGCATTTT.

As DNA, the CDR3 is TGTGCCAGTACCCGTGCGAACAGGGGATTGGGCTATGGCTACACCTTC. Translated, it gives CASTRANRGLGYGYTF. The gene calls are TRBV19 and TRBJ1-2; 7 bases agree with TRBD1. Trimming cost V 7 bases and J 4 bases; bases outside gene matches: 15. CDR1 is LNHDA, CDR2 SQIVND, per germline (reference sequence). The CDR3 covers 16 residues.

The rearrangement joins TRBV4-1 to TRBJ2-7; 11 bases fit TRBD1. Germline CDR1 and CDR2: MGHRA and YSYEKL. V was pared by 4 bases and J by 2 bases, with 4 bases of the junction left unmatched. The CDR3 has 15 amino acids. The CDR3 DNA is TGCGCCAGCAGCCTTCGGACAGGGGGCACCTACGAGCAGTACTTC. Translation gives CASSLRTGGTYEQYF.

This clone occurred a few times. V usage is TRBV19 and J usage is TRBJ1-2, with TRBD1 identical over 8 bases. CDR3 length: 13 residues. Trimming took 5 bases from V and 5 from J; bases not matched to a gene: 4. Germline CDR1 and CDR2: LNHDA and SQIVND (reference sequence). The CDR3 nucleotides are TGTGCCAGTAGTCGGGACAGGCTGTATGGCTACACCTTC. Protein product: CASSRDRLYGYTF. The full variable domain, with the rest looked up from reference TRBV19 and TRBJ1-2, is DGGITQSPKYLFRKEGQNVTLSCEQNLNHDAMYWYRQDPGQGLRLIYYSQIVNDFQKGDIAEGYSVSREKKESFPLTVTSAQKNPTAFYLCASSRDRLYGYTFGSGTRLTVV.

The J gene is TRBJ2-4, the V gene TRBV7-2, with 7 positions matching TRBD1. The CDR3 contains 16 residues. Germline CDR1 is SGHTA and CDR2 is FQGNSA. V gave up 3 bases and J gave up 2 bases; unmatched junction bases: 7. The CDR3 region has the DNA TGTGCCAGCAGCTTTGAGGGGGCGCCTCCCAAAAACATTCAGTACTTC. It is translated as CASSFEGAPPKNIQYF.

This clone appeared a single time. V usage is TRBV4-1 and J usage is TRBJ2-1, with D perhaps TRBD2 (5 bases). Germline CDR1 MGHRA, CDR2 YSYEKL. The CDR3 extends over 15 amino acids. Trimming took 4 bases from V and 7 from J, leaving 17 bases between them. For the CDR3, the DNA is TGCGCCAGCAGCCCTGACCGAGTAGCGAGGAATGAGCAGTTCTTC. Translated: CASSPDRVARNEQFF.

The V call is TRBV5-6, the J call TRBJ2-7, with D uncertain. Trimming took 3 bases from V and 0 from J, leaving 10 bases between them. This CDR3 spans 14 amino acids. Per the germline V gene, CDR1 is SGHDT and CDR2 is YYEEEE. CDR3: CASSSKISSYEQYF. CDR3 in DNA: TGTGCCAGCAGCTCCAAGATCAGCTCCTACGAGCAGTACTTC.

This sequence joins TRBV13 and TRBJ2-2; D is perhaps TRBD1 (6 bases). CDR1 is PRHDT, CDR2 FYEKMQ, per germline (reference sequence). V was shortened by 3 bases and J by 2 bases, with 10 bases between the two germline ends. The length of the CDR3 is 15 residues. DNA for the CDR3: TGTGCCAGCAGCTTCAGGGGCTACAACACCGGGGAGCTGTTTTTT. Translated: CASSFRGYNTGELFF.

The J gene is TRBJ2-3, the V gene TRBV5-1; TRBD2 aligns across 8 bases. Germline loops: CDR1 SGHRS, CDR2 YFSETQ. The CDR3 is 14 amino acids. Losses at the gene ends were 3 bases for V and 4 bases for J; bases not matched to a gene: 4. CDR3 DNA sequence: TGCGCCAGCAGCTCCGGGGGGGCCCCAGATACGCAGTATTTT. Its protein is CASSSGGAPDTQYF. Filled out from reference TRBV5-1 and TRBJ2-3, the complete variable domain reads KAGVTQTPRYLIKTRGQQVTLSCSPISGHRSVSWYQQTPGQGLQFLFEYFSETQRNKGNFPGRFSGRQFSNSRSEMNVSTLELGDSALYLCASSSGGAPDTQYFGPGTRLTVL.

This clone was seen just once. V gene TRBV30 combines with J gene TRBJ1-4, with D uncertain. Germline V lookup: CDR1 GTSNPN, CDR2 SVGIG (reference sequence). The ends were cut back, 3 bases at V and 7 bases at J, with 12 bases in the middle. This CDR3 is built from 13 residues. The CDR3: CAWREGSSEKLFF. Written as DNA, the CDR3 is TGTGCCTGGAGGGAAGGGAGCAGTGAAAAACTGTTTTTT. The complete variable domain, with remaining parts taken from reference TRBV30 and TRBJ1-4, reads SQTIHQWPATLVQPVGSPLSLECTVEGTSNPNLYWYRQAAGRGLQLLFYSVGIGQISSEVPQNLSASRPQDRQFILSSKKLLLSDSGFYLCAWREGSSEKLFFGSGTQLSVL.

The rearrangement links TRBV2 to TRBJ1-1; 9 bases are shared with TRBD1. With 0 bases clipped from V and 3 bases from J, the junction kept 8 bases outside the gene matches. This CDR3 region has 17 residues. The germline gives CDR1 SNHLY, CDR2 FYNNEI. The CDR3 DNA reads as TGTGCCAGCAGTGAAGCGGGGGACAGGGACGGGGACACTGAAGCTTTCTTT. Its protein is CASSEAGDRDGDTEAFF.

The chain carries TRBV29-1 and TRBJ2-5; D uncertain. Trimming cost V 0 bases and J 1 base, with 9 bases left between them. The CDR3 spans 14 residues. In germline, CDR1 is SQVTM, CDR2 ANQGSEA. The CDR3 here is CSVEEELFQETQYF. CDR3 DNA: TGCAGCGTTGAAGAAGAGCTCTTCCAAGAGACCCAGTACTTC.

The rearrangement uses TRBV7-9 and TRBJ2-1; D is possibly TRBD2 (6 bases). V was trimmed by 5 bases and J by 8 bases, leaving 22 bases between them. Germline-derived CDR1 and CDR2 are SEHNR and FQNEAQ (reference sequence). The CDR3 loop spans 16 amino acids. The CDR3 protein is CASSPFGGYKIDEQFF. The CDR3, as DNA: TGTGCCAGCAGCCCCTTTGGGGGGTACAAGATTGATGAGCAGTTCTTC.

The chain links TRBV9 to TRBJ2-5; 10 nucleotides match TRBD2. V was clipped by 5 bases and J by 2 bases; unmatched bases: 6. CDR3 length: 15 amino acids. Germline V gene lookup returns CDR1 SGDLS and CDR2 YYNGEE. This CDR3 is CASSPSGGPQETQYF. The CDR3 DNA reads as TGTGCCAGCAGTCCTAGCGGGGGCCCTCAAGAGACCCAGTACTTC.

The chain carries TRBV2 and TRBJ2-7; D uncertain. Between the trimmed V and J ends, which lost 6 bases and 0 bases, there was a span of 6 bases. This CDR3 is 12 amino acids long. In germline, CDR1 is SNHLY, CDR2 FYNNEI. The CDR3 loop is CASRTDSYEQYF. CDR3 nucleotide sequence: TGTGCCAGCAGGACTGACTCCTACGAGCAGTACTTC. The whole variable domain, filled in from reference TRBV2 and TRBJ2-7, reads EPEVTQTPSHQVTQMGQEVILRCVPISNHLYFYWYRQILGQKVEFLVSFYNNEISEKSEIFDDQFSVERPDGSNFTLKIRSTKLEDSAMYFCASRTDSYEQYFGPGTRLTVT.

The chain has TRBV7-2 and TRBJ2-1; 7 bases line up with TRBD1. The germline V gene encodes CDR1 SGHTA and CDR2 FQGNSA. This CDR3 spans 16 amino acids. J was trimmed by 0 bases and V by 5 bases; bases with no gene match: 7. The CDR3 sequence is CASSTTGSSSYNEQFF. The CDR3 region has the DNA TGTGCCAGCAGCACGACAGGGTCCAGCTCCTACAATGAGCAGTTCTTC.